This T cell receptor (beta chain) was retrieved from a study of breast tumors, draining lymph nodes, adjacent tissues. With respect to this clonotype: Its specificity is not known.

Study-level points and caveats: Tumor TCR diversity was below lymph nodes but above nontumor tissue.

MiXCR, applied by TCRdb to the multiplex PCR reads, yields one record per CDR3 protein. The sample yields some 22,000 distinct CDR3 sequences, 68% seen once. The material sequenced was tumor-adjacent breast tissue. This clonotype was obtained from a female donor with breast cancer. Some clones in this sample may be carry-over from other donors' samples.

The CDR3 DNA is TGTGCCAGCAGTGGGGGACTAGCGTATTCTGGCGGGGAGCTGTTTTTT. It codes for CASSGGLAYSGGELFF. V is TRBV2 and J is TRBJ2-2, with 10 positions matching TRBD2. In germline, CDR1 is SNHLY, CDR2 FYNNEI. V shed 4 bases, J shed 7 bases, and the junction held 9 bases outside the gene matches. The CDR3 covers 16 residues.